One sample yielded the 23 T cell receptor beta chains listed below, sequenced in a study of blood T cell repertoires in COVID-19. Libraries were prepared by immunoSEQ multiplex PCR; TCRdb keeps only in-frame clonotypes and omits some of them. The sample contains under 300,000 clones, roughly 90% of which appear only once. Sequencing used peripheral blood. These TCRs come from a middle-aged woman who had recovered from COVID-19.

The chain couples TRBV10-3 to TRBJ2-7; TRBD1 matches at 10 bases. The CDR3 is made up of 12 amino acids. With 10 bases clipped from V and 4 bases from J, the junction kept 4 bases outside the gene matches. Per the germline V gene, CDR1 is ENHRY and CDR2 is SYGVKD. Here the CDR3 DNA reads TGTGCCACCGGGACAGGGGTTTACGAGCAGTACTTC. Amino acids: CATGTGVYEQYF.

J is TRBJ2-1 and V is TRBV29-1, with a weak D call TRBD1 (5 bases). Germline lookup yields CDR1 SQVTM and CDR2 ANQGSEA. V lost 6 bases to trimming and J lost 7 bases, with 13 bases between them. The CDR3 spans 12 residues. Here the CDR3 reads CSVPQNRNEQFF. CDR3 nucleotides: TGCAGCGTCCCCCAGAACAGGAATGAGCAGTTCTTC.

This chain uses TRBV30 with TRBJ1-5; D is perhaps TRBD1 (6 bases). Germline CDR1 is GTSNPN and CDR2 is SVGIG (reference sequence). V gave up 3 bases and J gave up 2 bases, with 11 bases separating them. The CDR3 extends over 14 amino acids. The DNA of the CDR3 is TGTGCCTGGAGATCCAGGGGTGGCAATCAGCCCCAGCATTTT. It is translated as CAWRSRGGNQPQHF.

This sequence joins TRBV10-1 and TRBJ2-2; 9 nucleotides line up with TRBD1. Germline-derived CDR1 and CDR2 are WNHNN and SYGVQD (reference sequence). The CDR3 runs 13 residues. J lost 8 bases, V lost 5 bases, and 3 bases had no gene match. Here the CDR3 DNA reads TGCGCCAGCAGTACCGGACAGGGGGGGGAGCTGTTTTTT. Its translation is CASSTGQGGELFF.

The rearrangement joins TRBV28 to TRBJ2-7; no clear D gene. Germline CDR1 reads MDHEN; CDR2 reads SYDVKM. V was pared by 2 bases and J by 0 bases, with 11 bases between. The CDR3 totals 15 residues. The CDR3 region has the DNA TGTGCCAGCAGTTTACGCCCAGATTTCTCCTACGAGCAGTACTTC. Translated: CASSLRPDFSYEQYF. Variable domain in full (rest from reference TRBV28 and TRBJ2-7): DVKVTQSSRYLVKRTGEKVFLECVQDMDHENMFWYRQDPGLGLRLIYFSYDVKMKEKGDIPEGYSVSREKKERFSLILESASTNQTSMYLCASSLRPDFSYEQYFGPGTRLTVT.

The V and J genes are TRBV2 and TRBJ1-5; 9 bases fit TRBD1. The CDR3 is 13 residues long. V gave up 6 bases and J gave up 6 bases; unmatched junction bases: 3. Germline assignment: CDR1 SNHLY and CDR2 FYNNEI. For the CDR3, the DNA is TGTGCCAGCAGGGGACAGGGCGGTCAGCCCCAGCATTTT. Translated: CASRGQGGQPQHF.

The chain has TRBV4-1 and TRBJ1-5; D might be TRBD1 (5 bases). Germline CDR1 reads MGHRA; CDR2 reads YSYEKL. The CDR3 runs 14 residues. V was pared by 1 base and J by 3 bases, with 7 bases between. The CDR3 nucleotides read TGCGCCAGCAGCCAAGGGACACCCAATCAGCCCCAGCATTTT. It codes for CASSQGTPNQPQHF.

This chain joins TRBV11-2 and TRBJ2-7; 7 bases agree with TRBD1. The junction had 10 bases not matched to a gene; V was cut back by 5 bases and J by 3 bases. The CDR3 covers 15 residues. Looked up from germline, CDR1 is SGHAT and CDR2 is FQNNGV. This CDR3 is CASSRTSGQLYEQYF. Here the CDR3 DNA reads TGTGCCAGCAGCCGGACCTCGGGACAGCTCTACGAGCAGTACTTC.

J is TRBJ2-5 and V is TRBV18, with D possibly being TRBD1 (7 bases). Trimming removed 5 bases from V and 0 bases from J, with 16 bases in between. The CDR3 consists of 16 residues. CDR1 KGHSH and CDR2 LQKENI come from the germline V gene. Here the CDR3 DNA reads TGTGCCAGCTCAAGGGGCGGGACAGCGTACCAAGAGACCCAGTACTTC. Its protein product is CASSRGGTAYQETQYF.

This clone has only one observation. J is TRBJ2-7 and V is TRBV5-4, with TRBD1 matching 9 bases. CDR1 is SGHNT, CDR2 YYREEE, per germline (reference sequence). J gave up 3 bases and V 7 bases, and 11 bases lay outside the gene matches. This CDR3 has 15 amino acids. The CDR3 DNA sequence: TGTGCCAGCTCCCATACCGGGACAGGGCTCTACGAGCAGTACTTC. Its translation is CASSHTGTGLYEQYF.

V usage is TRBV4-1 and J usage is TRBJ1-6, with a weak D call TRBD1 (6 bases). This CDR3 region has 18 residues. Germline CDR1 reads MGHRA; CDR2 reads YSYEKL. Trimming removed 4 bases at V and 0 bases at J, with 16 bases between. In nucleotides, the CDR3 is TGCGCCAGCAGCCCCCCCCCAGGGGCAAGCTCCTATAATTCACCCCTCCACTTT. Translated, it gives CASSPPPGASSYNSPLHF.

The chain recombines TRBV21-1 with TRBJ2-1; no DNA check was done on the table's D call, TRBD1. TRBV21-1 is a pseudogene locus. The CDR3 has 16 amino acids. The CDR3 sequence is CASSTPDIRSYNEQFF. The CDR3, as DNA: TGTGCCAGCAGCACGCCGGACATCCGCTCCTACAATGAGCAGTTCTTC.

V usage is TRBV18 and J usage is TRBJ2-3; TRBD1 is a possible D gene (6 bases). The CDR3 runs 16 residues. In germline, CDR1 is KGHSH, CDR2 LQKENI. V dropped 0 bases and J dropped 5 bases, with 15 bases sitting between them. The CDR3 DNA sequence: TGTGCCAGCTCACCACCGACGGCAGGGGCGGGAGATACGCAGTATTTT. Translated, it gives CASSPPTAGAGDTQYF. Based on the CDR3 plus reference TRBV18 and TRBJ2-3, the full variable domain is NAGVMQNPRHLVRRRGQEARLRCSPMKGHSHVYWYRQLPEEGLKFMVYLQKENIIDESGMPKERFSAEFPKEGPSILRIQQVVRGDSAAYFCASSPPTAGAGDTQYFGPGTRLTVL.

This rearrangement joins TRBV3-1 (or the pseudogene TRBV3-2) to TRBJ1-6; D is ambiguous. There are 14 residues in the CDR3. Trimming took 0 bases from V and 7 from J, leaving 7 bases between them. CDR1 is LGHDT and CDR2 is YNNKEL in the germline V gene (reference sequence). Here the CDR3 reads CASSQDEGNSPLHF. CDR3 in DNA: TGTGCCAGCAGCCAAGACGAGGGAAATTCACCCCTCCACTTT.

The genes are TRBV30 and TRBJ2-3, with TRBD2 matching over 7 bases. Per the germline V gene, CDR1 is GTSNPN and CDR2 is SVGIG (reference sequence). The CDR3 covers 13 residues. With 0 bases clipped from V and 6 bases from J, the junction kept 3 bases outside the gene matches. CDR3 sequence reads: CAWSVVGGDTQYF. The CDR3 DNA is TGTGCCTGGAGTGTAGTGGGGGGGGATACGCAGTATTTT.

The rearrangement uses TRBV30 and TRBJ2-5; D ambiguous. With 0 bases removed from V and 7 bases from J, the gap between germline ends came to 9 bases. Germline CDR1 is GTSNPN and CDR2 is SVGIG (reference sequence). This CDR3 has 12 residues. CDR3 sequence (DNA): TGTGCCTGGAGTGTTCTAAGTCGGACCCAGTACTTC. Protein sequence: CAWSVLSRTQYF.

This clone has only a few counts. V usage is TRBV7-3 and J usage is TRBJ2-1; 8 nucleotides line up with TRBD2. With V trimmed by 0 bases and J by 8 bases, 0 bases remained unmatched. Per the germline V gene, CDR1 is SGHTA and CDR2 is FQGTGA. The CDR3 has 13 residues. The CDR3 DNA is TGTGCCAGCAGCTTAACGGGACTAGATGAGCAGTTCTTC. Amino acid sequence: CASSLTGLDEQFF. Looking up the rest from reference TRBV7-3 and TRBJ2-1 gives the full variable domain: GAGVSQTPSNKVTEKGKYVELRCDPISGHTALYWYRQSLGQGPEFLIYFQGTGAADDSGLPNDRFFAVRPEGSVSTLKIQRTERGDSAVYLCASSLTGLDEQFFGPGTRLTVL.

The CDR3 loop reads CASSFPGGNIQYF. CDR3 nucleotides: TGTGCCAGCAGCTTTCCAGGTGGTAACATTCAGTACTTC. The V and J genes are TRBV7-2 and TRBJ2-4; D unclear. The CDR3 is 13 residues long. The germline V gene has CDR1 SGHTA and CDR2 FQGNSA. The V end lost 3 bases, the J end lost 7 bases, and 10 bases lay between the germline ends.

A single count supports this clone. The CDR3 coding sequence is TGTGCCAGTAGTATACCCGGGGGGATCGAGACCCAGTACTTC. Translated, it gives CASSIPGGIETQYF. The V call is TRBV19, the J call TRBJ2-5; 7 nucleotides agree with TRBD2. J gave up 5 bases and V 2 bases, and 5 bases lay outside the gene matches. This CDR3 is 14 amino acids long. CDR1 is LNHDA, CDR2 SQIVND, per germline (reference sequence).

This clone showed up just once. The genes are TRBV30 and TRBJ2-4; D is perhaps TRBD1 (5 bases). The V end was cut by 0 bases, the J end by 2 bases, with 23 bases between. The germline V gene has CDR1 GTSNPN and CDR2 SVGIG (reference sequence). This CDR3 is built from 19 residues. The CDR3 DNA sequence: TGTGCCTGGAGTGTACTTCGGCAGGGAAGTAAGGGCCCCAAAAACATTCAGTACTTC. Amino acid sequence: CAWSVLRQGSKGPKNIQYF.

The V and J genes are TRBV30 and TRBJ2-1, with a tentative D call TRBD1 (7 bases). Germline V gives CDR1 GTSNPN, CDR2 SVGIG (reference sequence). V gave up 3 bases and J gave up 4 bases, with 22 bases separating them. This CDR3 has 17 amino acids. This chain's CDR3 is CAWRRGVGGSWYNEQFF. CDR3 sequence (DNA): TGTGCCTGGAGAAGGGGGGTAGGGGGCAGCTGGTACAATGAGCAGTTCTTC.

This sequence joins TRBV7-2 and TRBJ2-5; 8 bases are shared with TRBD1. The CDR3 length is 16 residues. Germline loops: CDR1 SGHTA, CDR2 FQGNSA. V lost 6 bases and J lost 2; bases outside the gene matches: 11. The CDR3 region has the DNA TGTGCCAGCAGTTCCCAGACAGGGGTAGGACAAGAGACCCAGTACTTC. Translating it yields CASSSQTGVGQETQYF.

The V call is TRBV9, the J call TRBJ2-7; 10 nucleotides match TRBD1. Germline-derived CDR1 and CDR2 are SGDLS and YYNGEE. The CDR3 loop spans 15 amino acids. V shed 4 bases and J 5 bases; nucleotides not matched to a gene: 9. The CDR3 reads CASSTGTGAWDEQYF. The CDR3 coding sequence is TGTGCCAGCAGCACCGGGACAGGGGCGTGGGACGAGCAGTACTTC.